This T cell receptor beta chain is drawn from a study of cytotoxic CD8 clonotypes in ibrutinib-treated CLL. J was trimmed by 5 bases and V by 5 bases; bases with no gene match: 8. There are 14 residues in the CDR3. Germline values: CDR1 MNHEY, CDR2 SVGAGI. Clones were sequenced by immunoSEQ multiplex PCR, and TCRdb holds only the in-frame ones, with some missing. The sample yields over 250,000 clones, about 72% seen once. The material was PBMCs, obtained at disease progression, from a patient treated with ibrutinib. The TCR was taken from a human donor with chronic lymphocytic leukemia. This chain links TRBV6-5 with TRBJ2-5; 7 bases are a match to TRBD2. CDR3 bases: TGTGCCAGCAGTGCGGGACTGGGAGGGGAGACCCAGTACTTC. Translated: CASSAGLGGETQYF.